This TCR beta chain was sequenced during a study of blood T cell repertoires in COVID-19. Repertoires were generated with immunoSEQ multiplex PCR, while TCRdb's copy carries only in-frame clones and drops some. The sample has about 250,000 clones; about 82% are singletons. A single count supports this clone. Per germline, CDR1 LNHDA and CDR2 SQIVND (reference sequence). Deletions cut 0 bases from V and 10 bases from J, with 12 bases between. The CDR3 contains 14 residues. This TCR derives from a woman of 80 years or more with COVID-19, enrolled during active disease. The sequencing sample was made of peripheral blood. The chain couples TRBV19 to TRBJ1-4, with D possibly matching TRBD1 (5 bases). The CDR3 DNA sequence: TGTGCCAGTAGTATAGATGGAGGGGCGAGAAAACTGTTTTTT. It codes for CASSIDGGARKLFF.